This TCR beta chain was identified in a study of molecular identifiers for immune sequencing clone quantification. Many counts were recorded for this clonotype. Previously described methods and listed TCR primers produced bulk TCR libraries. TCRdb re-called the PCR reads through MiXCR, storing one row per CDR3 protein. The sample lists about 100,000 distinct CDR3 sequences; 36% were seen once. CDR3 length equals 16 residues. V was clipped by 0 bases and J by 2 bases, with 12 bases between them. Germline-derived CDR1 and CDR2 are LGHNA and YSLEER. The sequenced material came from naive CD8+ T cells from blood, with Jurkat cell RNA spiked in. The sample's subset: FACS-sorted CD8+CD4-CCR7+CD45RA+ naive T cells. The clonotype originates from a human donor in good health. Some libraries in this study had Jurkat cell RNA spiked in. This chain connects TRBV4-3 to TRBJ2-3; possibly TRBD2 for D (5 bases). CDR3 sequence (DNA): TGCGCCAGCAGCCAAGAACTAGTATCAAACACAGATACGCAGTATTTT. Its protein product is CASSQELVSNTDTQYF.